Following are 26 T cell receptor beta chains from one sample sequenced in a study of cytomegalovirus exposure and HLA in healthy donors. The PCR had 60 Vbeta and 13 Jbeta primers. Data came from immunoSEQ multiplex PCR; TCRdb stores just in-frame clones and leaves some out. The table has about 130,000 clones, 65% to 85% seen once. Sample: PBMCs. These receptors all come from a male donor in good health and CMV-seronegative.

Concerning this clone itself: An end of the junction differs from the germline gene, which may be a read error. CDR3 residues: CASSRTSRETQYF. The CDR3 DNA reads TGTGCTAGCAGTCGTACGTCCCGGGAGACCCAGTACTTC. J is TRBJ2-5 and V is TRBV7-7; D unresolved. This CDR3 spans 13 amino acids. Germline CDR1 SSHAT, CDR2 FNYEAQ (reference sequence).

The CDR3 nucleotides read TGTGCCAGCAGGGACACGGGACAGGGATCCGGGGAGCTGTTTTTT. Translation: CASRDTGQGSGELFF. J is TRBJ2-2 and V is TRBV9, with TRBD1 matching 9 bases. The germline CDR1 and CDR2 sequences are SGDLS and YYNGEE. The CDR3 loop spans 15 amino acids. The V and J ends lost 5 bases and 6 bases, in that order; junction bases with no gene match: 8.

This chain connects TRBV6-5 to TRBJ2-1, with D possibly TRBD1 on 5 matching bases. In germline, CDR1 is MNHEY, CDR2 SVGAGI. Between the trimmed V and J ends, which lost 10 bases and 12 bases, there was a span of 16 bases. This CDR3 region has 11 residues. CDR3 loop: CATRRQFLQFF. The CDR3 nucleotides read TGTGCCACGCGGCGACAGTTCTTGCAGTTCTTC.

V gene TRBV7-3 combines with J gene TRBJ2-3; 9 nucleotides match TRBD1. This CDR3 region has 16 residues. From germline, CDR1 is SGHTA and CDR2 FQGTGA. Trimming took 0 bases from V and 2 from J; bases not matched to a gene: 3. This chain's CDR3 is CASSLTGTGYTDTQYF. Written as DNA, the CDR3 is TGTGCCAGCAGCTTAACGGGGACAGGGTACACAGATACGCAGTATTTT.

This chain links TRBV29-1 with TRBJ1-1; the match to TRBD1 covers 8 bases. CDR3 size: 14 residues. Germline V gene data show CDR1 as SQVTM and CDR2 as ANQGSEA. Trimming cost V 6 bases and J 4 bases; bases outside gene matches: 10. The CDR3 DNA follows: TGCAGCGTGACCGGACAGGGCCGGGGCACTGAAGCTTTCTTT. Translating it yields CSVTGQGRGTEAFF.

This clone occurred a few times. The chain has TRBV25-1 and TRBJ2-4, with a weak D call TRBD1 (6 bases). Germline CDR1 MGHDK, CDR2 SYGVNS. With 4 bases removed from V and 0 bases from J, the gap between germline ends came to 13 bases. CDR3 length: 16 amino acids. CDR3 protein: CASSGRDNLAKNIQYF. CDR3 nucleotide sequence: TGTGCCAGCAGTGGCCGGGACAACTTAGCCAAAAACATTCAGTACTTC.

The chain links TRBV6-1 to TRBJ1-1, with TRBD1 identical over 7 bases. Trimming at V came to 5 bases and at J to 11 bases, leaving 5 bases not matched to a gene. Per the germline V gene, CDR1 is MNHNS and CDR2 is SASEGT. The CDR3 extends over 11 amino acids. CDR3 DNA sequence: TGTGCCAGCAGTTCGACAGGGAACGCTTTCTTT. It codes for CASSSTGNAFF.

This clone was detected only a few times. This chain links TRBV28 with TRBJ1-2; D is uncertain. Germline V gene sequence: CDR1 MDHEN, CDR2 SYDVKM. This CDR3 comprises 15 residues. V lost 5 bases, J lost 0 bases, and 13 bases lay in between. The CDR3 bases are TGTGCCAGCAGTACGACGGGGTCCGCTAACTATGGCTACACCTTC. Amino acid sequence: CASSTTGSANYGYTF.

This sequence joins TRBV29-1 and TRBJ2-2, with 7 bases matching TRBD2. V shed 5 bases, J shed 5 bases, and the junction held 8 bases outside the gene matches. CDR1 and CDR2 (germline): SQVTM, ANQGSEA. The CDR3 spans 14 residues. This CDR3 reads CSVSVGGTTGELFF. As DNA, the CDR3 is TGCAGCGTTTCAGTGGGAGGGACGACCGGGGAGCTGTTTTTT.

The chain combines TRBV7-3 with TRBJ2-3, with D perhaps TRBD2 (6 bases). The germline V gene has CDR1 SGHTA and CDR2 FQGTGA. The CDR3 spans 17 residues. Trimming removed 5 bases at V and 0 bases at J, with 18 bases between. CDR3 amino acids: CASSPRGSGVSTDTQYF. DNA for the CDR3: TGTGCCAGCAGCCCGAGAGGTAGCGGAGTGAGCACAGATACGCAGTATTTT.

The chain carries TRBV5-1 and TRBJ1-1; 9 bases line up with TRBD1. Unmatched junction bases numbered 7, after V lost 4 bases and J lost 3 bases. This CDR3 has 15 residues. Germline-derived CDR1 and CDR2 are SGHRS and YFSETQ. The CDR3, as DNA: TGCGCCAGCAGCCCCCACAGGGGGCTGGACACTGAAGCTTTCTTT. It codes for CASSPHRGLDTEAFF.

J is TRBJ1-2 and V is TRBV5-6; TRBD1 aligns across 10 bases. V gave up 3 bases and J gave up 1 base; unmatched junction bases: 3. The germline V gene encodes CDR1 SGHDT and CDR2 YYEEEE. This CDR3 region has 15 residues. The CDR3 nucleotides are TGTGCCAGCAGCTCAGACAGGGGGCTTAACTATGGCTACACCTTC. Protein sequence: CASSSDRGLNYGYTF.

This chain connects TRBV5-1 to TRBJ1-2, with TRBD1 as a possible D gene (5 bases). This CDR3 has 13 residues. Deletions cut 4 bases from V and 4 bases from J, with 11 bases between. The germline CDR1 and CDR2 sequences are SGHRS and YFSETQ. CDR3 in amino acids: CASSRGTAYGYTF. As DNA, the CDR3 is TGCGCCAGCAGCCGGGGGACGGCCTATGGCTACACCTTC.

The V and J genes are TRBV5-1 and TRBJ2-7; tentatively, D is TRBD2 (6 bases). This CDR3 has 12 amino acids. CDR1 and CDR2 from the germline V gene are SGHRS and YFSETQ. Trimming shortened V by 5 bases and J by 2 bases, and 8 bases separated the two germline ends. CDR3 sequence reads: CASRSGAYEQYF. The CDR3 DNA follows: TGCGCCAGCAGGTCGGGGGCCTACGAGCAGTACTTC.

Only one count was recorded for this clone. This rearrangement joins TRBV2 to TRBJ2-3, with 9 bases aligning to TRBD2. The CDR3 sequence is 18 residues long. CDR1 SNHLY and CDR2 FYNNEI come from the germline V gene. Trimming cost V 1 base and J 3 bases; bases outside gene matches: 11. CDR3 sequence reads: CASSEEVSGSPGTDTQYF. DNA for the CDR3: TGTGCCAGCAGTGAAGAGGTTAGCGGGAGCCCCGGGACAGATACGCAGTATTTT.

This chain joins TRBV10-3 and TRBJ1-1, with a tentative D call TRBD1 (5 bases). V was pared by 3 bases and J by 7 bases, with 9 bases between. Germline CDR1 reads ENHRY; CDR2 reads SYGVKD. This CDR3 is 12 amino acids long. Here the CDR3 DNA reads TGTGCCATCAGTGATAGAGACAGTGAAGCTTTCTTT. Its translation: CAISDRDSEAFF.

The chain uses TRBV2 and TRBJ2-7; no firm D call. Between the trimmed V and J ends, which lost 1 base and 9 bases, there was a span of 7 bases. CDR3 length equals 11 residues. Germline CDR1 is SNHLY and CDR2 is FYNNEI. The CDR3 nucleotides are TGTGCCAGCAGTGAAGACTCCCGGCAGTACTTC. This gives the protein CASSEDSRQYF.

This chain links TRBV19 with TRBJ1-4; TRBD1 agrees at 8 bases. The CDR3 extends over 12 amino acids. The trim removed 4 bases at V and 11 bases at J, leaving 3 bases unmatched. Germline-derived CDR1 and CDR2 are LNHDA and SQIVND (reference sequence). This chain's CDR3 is CASSTGQGKLFF. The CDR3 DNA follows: TGTGCCAGTAGTACTGGACAGGGCAAACTGTTTTTT.

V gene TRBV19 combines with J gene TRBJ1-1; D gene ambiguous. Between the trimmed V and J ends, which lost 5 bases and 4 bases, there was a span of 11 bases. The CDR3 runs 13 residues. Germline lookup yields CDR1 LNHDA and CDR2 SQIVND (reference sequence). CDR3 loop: CASSPELRTEAFF. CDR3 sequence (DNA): TGTGCCAGTAGTCCTGAACTGCGCACTGAAGCTTTCTTT.

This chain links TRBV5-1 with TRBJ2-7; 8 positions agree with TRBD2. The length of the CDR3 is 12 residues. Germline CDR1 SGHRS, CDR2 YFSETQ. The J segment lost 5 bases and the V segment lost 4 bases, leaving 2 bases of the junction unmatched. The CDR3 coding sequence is TGCGCCAGCAGCCGGGGGGGTAACGAGCAGTACTTC. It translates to CASSRGGNEQYF. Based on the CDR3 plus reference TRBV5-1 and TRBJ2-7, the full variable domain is KAGVTQTPRYLIKTRGQQVTLSCSPISGHRSVSWYQQTPGQGLQFLFEYFSETQRNKGNFPGRFSGRQFSNSRSEMNVSTLELGDSALYLCASSRGGNEQYFGPGTRLTVT.

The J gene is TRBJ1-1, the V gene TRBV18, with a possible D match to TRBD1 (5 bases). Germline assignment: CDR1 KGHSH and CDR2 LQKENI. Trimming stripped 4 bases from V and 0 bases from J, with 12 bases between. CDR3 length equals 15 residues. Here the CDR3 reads CASSLAGLMNTEAFF. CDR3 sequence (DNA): TGTGCCAGCTCACTCGCGGGACTCATGAACACTGAAGCTTTCTTT.

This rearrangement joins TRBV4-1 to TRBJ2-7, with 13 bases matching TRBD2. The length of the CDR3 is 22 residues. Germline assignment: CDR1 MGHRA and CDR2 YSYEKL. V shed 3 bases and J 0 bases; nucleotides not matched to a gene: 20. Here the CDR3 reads CASSQGEEPTSGRALSSYEQYF. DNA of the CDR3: TGCGCCAGCAGCCAGGGTGAGGAGCCAACTAGCGGGAGGGCCCTGAGCTCCTACGAGCAGTACTTC.

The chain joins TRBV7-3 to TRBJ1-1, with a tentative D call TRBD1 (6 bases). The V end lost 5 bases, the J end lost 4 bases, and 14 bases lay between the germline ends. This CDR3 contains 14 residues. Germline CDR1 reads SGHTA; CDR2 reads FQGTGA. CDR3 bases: TGTGCCAGCAGCCCTCAAGGACAGTCCACTGAAGCTTTCTTT. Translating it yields CASSPQGQSTEAFF.

CDR3 bases: TGCGCCAGCAGCCCTCGGACAGGAACCTACAATGAGCAGTTCTTC. This encodes CASSPRTGTYNEQFF. The chain has TRBV5-1 and TRBJ2-1, with 7 bases lining up with TRBD1. This CDR3 region has 15 residues. V lost 4 bases to trimming and J lost 2 bases; unmatched junction nucleotides: 6. The germline CDR1 and CDR2 sequences are SGHRS and YFSETQ. Combining the CDR3 with reference TRBV5-1 and TRBJ2-1 gives the whole variable domain KAGVTQTPRYLIKTRGQQVTLSCSPISGHRSVSWYQQTPGQGLQFLFEYFSETQRNKGNFPGRFSGRQFSNSRSEMNVSTLELGDSALYLCASSPRTGTYNEQFFGPGTRLTVL.

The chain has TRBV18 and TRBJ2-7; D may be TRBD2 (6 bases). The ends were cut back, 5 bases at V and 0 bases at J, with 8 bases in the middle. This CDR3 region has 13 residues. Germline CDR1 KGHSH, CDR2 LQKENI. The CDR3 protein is CASSSGSSYEQYF. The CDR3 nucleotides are TGTGCCAGCTCAAGCGGGTCCTCCTACGAGCAGTACTTC.

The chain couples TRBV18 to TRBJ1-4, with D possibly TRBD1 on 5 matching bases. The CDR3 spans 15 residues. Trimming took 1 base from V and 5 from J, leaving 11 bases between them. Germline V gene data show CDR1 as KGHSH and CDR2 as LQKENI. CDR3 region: CASSPRTGGNEKLFF. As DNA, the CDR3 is TGTGCCAGCTCACCACGGACCGGGGGAAATGAAAAACTGTTTTTT.